This note documents a single T cell receptor (beta chain) sequence. As yet, its antigen is unknown. This sample is drawn from a study of graft-versus-host responses after intestinal transplantation. Study-wide results and caveats: Early post-transplant HvG declines tracked with peak circulating GvH clone levels.

The trim removed 5 bases at V and 0 bases at J, leaving 11 bases unmatched. Germline CDR1 SNHLY, CDR2 FYNNEI. The CDR3 sequence is 18 residues long. Clones were sequenced by immunoSEQ multiplex PCR, and TCRdb holds only the in-frame ones, with some missing. The table shows 65,000 to 100,000 clones, with around 93% occurring only once. The material was unstimulated CD8+ T cells sorted from spleen or lymph node cells, obtained before transplant. The gene calls are TRBV2 and TRBJ1-5; 9 nucleotides match TRBD1. This TCR came from a human donor who was the organ donor for an intestinal transplant. CDR3 sequence: CASSRDREGEDSNQPQHF. The CDR3 DNA reads as TGTGCCAGCAGTCGGGACAGGGAGGGTGAAGATAGCAATCAGCCCCAGCATTTT. Together with reference TRBV2 and TRBJ1-5, the CDR3 gives the full variable domain: EPEVTQTPSHQVTQMGQEVILRCVPISNHLYFYWYRQILGQKVEFLVSFYNNEISEKSEIFDDQFSVERPDGSNFTLKIRSTKLEDSAMYFCASSRDREGEDSNQPQHFGDGTRLSIL.